The present TCR beta chain was sequenced within a study of blood T cells in healthy people across ages. Findings and caveats of the study: The recorded TCR beta diversity per million T cells decreased in a roughly linear manner with age. Correlation between TCR beta diversity and naive T cell percentage was strong. The unsorted PBMCs prevented any conclusive comparison of naive versus antigen-experienced cells.

Peripheral blood from each donor was collected in a volume of 8.5 to 10 milliliters. This clonotype was seen ten or more times. Its antigen is unknown. The CDR3 covers 13 residues. The germline V and J ends were trimmed by 5 bases and 3 bases, with 10 bases remaining between them. Germline V gene data show CDR1 as MNHNY and CDR2 as SVGAGI (reference sequence). Primed by a sample-barcoded 5' primer and a J-beta primer mix, a second PCR proceeded for roughly 7 to 12 cycles. TCRdb fed the 5' RACE reads into MiXCR, producing one record per CDR3 protein. The table lists about 1,400,000 distinct CDR3 sequences, 42% of them singletons, with 6.5% to 10% in the top ten.

The source is a woman younger than 35 in good health. This rearrangement joins TRBV6-6 to TRBJ1-2; D is undetermined. Material for sequencing was blood. CDR3 in DNA: TGTGCCAGCAGTCCCGAGACCGACTATGGCTACACCTTC. Its translation: CASSPETDYGYTF.